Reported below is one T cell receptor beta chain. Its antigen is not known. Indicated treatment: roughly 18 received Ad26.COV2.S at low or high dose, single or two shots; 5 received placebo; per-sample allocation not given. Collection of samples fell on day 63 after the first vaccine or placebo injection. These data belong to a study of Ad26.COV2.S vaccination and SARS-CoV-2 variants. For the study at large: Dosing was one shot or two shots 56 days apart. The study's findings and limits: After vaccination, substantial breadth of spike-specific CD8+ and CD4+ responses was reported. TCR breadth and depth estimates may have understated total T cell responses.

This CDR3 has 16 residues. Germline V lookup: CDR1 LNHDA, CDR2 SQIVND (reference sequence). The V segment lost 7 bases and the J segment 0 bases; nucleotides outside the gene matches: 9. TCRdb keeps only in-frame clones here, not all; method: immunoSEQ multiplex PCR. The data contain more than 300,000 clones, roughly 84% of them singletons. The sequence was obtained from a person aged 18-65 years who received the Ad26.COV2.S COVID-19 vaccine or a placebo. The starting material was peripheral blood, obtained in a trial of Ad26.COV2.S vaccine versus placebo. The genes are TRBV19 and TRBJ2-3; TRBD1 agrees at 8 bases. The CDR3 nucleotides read TGTGCCAGTAAGGCCGGTAGACAGGGGAGCACAGATACGCAGTATTTT. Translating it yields CASKAGRQGSTDTQYF. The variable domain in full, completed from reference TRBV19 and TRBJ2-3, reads DGGITQSPKYLFRKEGQNVTLSCEQNLNHDAMYWYRQDPGQGLRLIYYSQIVNDFQKGDIAEGYSVSREKKESFPLTVTSAQKNPTAFYLCASKAGRQGSTDTQYFGPGTRLTVL.